This T cell receptor (beta chain) was observed in a study of naive and memory T cell subsets. General study points: Naive and memory repertoire findings lacked a ground truth for validation.

Concerning this clonotype: Its specificity is not known.

The beta constant-region primer was an equimolar mix of two oligonucleotides covering TRBC1 and TRBC2. Ligated cDNA was amplified by four rounds of PCR with nested alpha and beta constant-region primers and SP2. TCRdb used MiXCR to reprocess the UMI-ligation and nested PCR reads, holding one entry per CDR3 protein. The sample lists 120,000 or so distinct CDR3 sequences, 35% to 45% seen once, with roughly 0.9% in the top ten. The receptor's source is a human donor in good health. Input material: central memory CD4+ T cells from blood.

The CDR3 DNA reads TGCAGTGCTAGAGATTTTCGGGGGAACACAGATACGCAGTATTTT. Translation gives CSARDFRGNTDTQYF. This chain connects TRBV20-1 to TRBJ2-3; possible D gene TRBD2, 6 bases. This CDR3 is 15 amino acids long. The ends were cut back, 0 bases at V and 2 bases at J, with 12 bases in the middle. Germline CDR1 is DFQATT and CDR2 is SNEGSKA (reference sequence).